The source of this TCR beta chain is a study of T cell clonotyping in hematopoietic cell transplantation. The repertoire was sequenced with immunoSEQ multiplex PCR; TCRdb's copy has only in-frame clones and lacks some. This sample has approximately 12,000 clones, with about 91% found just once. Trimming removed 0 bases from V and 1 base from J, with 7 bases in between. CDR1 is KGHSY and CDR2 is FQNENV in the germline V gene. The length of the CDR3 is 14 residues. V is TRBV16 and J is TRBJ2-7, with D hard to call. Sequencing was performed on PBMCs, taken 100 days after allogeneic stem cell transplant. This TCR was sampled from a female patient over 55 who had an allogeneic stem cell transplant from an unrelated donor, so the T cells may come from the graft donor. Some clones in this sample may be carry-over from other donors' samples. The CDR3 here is CASSQSPGSYEQYF. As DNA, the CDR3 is TGTGCCAGCAGCCAATCACCAGGTTCCTACGAGCAGTACTTC. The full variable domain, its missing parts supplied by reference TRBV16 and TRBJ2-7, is GEEVAQTPKHLVRGEGQKAKLYCAPIKGHSYVFWYQQVLKNEFKFLISFQNENVFDETGMPKERFSAKCLPNSPCSLEIQATKLEDSAVYFCASSQSPGSYEQYFGPGTRLTVT.